This TCR beta chain was identified during a study of blood T cell repertoires in COVID-19. Repertoires were generated with immunoSEQ multiplex PCR, while TCRdb's copy carries only in-frame clones and drops some. Here the sample spans tens of thousands of clones, more than 75% being singletons. The CDR3 runs 13 residues. V lost 7 bases to trimming and J lost 4 bases, with 10 bases between them. CDR1 and CDR2 (germline): LNHDA, SQIVND (reference sequence). V and J are TRBV19 and TRBJ2-2, with a weak D call TRBD1 (5 bases). Material: peripheral blood. The receptor was derived from a man between 70 and 80 years old with acute or convalescent COVID-19. The CDR3 nucleotides are TGTGCCAGTAAGACCAGGGTCACCGGGGAGCTGTTTTTT. It encodes CASKTRVTGELFF.